The clone carrying this TCR beta chain occurred once. Antigen specificity is unknown. The data were taken from a study of shared clonotypes between healthy human individuals. Study results and caveats: Shared across a few donors were about 4.6% of the naive CD4 clonotypes. The generation probabilities recorded for non-shared clonotypes fell below those of clonotypes shared by all four donors.

Genomic DNA (from each subset) was split evenly across several immunoSEQ plates. Each replicate PCR on the sorted subsets used 200 to 250 ng DNA (roughly 27,000 T cell genomes). Using immunoSEQ multiplex PCR, the repertoire was profiled, and TCRdb retains in-frame clones only, with some absent. The sample yields about 2,100,000 clones, 90% to 95% seen once. CD45RO-negative cells were positively selected for CCR7, leaving out terminally differentiated effector memory CD45RA+ cells. The CDR3 spans 11 residues. Trimming took 2 bases from V and 8 from J, leaving 5 bases between them. Germline V gene sequence: CDR1 SGHDT, CDR2 YYEEEE.

The source material was naive CD8+ T cells from PBMCs. This sequence was found in a man between 18 and 29 years old in good health. Some clones in this sample may be carry-over from other donors' samples. The chain recombines TRBV5-6 with TRBJ2-1, with D unresolved. This CDR3 is CASSFLYEQFF. Here the CDR3 DNA reads TGTGCCAGCAGCTTTTTGTATGAGCAGTTCTTC.